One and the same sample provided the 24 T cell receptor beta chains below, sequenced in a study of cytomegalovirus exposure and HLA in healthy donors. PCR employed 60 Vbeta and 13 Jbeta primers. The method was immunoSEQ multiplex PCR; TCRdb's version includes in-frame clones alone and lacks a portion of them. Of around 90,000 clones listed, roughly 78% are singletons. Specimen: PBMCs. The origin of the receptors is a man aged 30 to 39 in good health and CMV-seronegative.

In DNA form, the CDR3 reads TGTGCCAGCAGACAGGAGCTAGATGGTGGACAAGAGACCCAGTACTTC. Protein: CASRQELDGGQETQYF. J is TRBJ2-5 and V is TRBV11-2; D might be TRBD1 (5 bases). V was trimmed by 6 bases and J by 2 bases, leaving 19 bases between them. The CDR3 loop spans 16 amino acids. Germline lookup yields CDR1 SGHAT and CDR2 FQNNGV.

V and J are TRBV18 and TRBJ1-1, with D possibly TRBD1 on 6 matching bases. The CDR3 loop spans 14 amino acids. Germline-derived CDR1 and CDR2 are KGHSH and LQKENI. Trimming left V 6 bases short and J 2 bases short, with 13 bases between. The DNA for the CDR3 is TGTGCCAGCTCCCGGGGGGGGCATAACACTGAAGCTTTCTTT. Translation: CASSRGGHNTEAFF.

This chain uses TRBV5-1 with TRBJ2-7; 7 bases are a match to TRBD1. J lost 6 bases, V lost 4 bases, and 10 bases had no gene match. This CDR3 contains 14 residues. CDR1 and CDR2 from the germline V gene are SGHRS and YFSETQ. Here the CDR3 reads CASSPTDTGVEQYF. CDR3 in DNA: TGCGCCAGCAGCCCCACCGATACAGGGGTCGAGCAGTACTTC.

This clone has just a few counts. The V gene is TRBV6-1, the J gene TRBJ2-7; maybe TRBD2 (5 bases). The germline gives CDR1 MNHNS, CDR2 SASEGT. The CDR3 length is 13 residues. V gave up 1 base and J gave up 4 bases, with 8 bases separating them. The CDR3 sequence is CASSEGLAYEQYF. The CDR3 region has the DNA TGTGCCAGCAGTGAAGGGCTAGCTTACGAGCAGTACTTC.

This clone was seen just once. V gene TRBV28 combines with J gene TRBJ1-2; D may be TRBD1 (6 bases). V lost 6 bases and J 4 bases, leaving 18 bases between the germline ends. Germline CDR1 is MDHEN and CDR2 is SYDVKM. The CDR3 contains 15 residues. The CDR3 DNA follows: TGTGCCAGCAGGAAAGACACAGGGATTAGCTATGGCTACACCTTC. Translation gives CASRKDTGISYGYTF.

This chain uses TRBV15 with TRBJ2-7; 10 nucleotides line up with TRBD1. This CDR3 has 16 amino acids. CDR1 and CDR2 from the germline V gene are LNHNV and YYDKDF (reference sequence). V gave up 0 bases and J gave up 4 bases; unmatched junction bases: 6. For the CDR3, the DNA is TGTGCCACCAGCAGAGATGTCGGGACAGGGGCGTACGAGCAGTACTTC. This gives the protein CATSRDVGTGAYEQYF.

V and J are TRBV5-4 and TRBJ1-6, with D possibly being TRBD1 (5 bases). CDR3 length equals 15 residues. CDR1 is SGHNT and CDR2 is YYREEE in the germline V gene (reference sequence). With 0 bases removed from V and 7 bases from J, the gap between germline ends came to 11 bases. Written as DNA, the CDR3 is TGTGCCAGCAGCTTGGACAGGCGGGGAAATTCACCCCTCCACTTT. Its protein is CASSLDRRGNSPLHF.

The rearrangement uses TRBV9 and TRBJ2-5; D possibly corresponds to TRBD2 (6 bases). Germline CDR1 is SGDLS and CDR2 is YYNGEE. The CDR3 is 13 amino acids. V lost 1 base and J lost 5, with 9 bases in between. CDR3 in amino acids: CASSVSGRETQYF. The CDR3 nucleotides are TGTGCCAGCAGCGTATCGGGGAGGGAGACCCAGTACTTC.

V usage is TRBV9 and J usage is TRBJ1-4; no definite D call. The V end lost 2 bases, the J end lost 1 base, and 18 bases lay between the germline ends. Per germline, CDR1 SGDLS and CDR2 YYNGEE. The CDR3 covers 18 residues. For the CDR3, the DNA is TGTGCCAGCAGCGTCGACCTAGAGGGTTCGGGAACTAATGAAAAACTGTTTTTT. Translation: CASSVDLEGSGTNEKLFF.

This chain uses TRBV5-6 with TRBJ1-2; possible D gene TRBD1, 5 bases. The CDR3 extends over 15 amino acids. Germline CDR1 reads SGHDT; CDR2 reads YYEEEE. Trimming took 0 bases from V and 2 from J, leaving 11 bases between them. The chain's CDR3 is CASSLASGPNYGYTF. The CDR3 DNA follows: TGTGCCAGCAGCTTGGCCTCAGGGCCCAACTATGGCTACACCTTC.

Here the CDR3 DNA reads TGCGCCAGCAGCCAAGATTATACAGGGCGCACAGATACGCAGTATTTT. It encodes CASSQDYTGRTDTQYF. The V gene is TRBV4-3, the J gene TRBJ2-3; possible D gene TRBD1, 6 bases. Germline CDR1 reads LGHNA; CDR2 reads YSLEER. The CDR3 runs 16 residues. V was clipped by 0 bases and J by 1 base, with 11 bases between them.

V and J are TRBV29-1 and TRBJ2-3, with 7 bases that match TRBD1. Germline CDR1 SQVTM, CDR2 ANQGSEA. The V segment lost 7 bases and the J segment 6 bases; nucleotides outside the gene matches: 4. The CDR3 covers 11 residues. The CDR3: CSGDRADTQYF. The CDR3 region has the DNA TGCAGCGGTGACAGGGCGGATACGCAGTATTTT.

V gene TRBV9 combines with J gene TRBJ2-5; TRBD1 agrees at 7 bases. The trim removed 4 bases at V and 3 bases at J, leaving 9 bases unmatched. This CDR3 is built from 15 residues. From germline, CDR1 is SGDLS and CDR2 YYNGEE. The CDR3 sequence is CASSPNPGQKETQYF. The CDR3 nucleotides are TGTGCCAGCAGCCCTAATCCGGGACAGAAAGAGACCCAGTACTTC.

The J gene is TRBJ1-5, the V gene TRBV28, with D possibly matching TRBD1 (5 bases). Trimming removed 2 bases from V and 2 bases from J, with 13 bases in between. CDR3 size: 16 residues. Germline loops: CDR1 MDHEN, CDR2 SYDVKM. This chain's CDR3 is CASSLMGGGGNQPQHF. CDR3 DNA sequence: TGTGCCAGCAGTTTAATGGGGGGGGGAGGCAATCAGCCCCAGCATTTT.

This CDR3 is CASSQDPVVVNTEAFF. CDR3 nucleotides: TGTGCCAGCAGCCAAGATCCGGTGGTTGTGAACACTGAAGCTTTCTTT. This rearrangement joins TRBV4-2 to TRBJ1-1, with D unclear. V was cut by 0 bases and J by 0 bases, with 11 bases left in between. The CDR3 sequence is 16 residues long. CDR1 is LGHNA, CDR2 YNFKEQ, per germline.

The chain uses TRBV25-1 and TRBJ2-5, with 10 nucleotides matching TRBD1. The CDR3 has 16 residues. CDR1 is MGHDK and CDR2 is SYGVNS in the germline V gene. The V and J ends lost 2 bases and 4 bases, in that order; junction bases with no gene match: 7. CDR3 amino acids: CASSEGPGQGPETQYF. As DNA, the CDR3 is TGTGCCAGCAGTGAAGGACCGGGACAGGGGCCAGAGACCCAGTACTTC.

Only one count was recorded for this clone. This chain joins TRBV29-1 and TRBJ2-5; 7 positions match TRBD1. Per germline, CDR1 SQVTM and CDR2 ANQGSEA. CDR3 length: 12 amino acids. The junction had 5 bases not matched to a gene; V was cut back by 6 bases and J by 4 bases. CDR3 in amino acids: CSVRTGAETQYF. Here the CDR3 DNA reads TGCAGCGTGAGGACAGGAGCAGAGACCCAGTACTTC.

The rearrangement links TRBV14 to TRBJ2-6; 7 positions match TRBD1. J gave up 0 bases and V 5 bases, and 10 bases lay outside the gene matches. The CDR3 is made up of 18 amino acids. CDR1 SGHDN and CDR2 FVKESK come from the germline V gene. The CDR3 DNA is TGTGCCAGCAGCGCCAGGGGGTCCCCCCTCTCTGGGGCCAACGTCCTGACTTTC. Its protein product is CASSARGSPLSGANVLTF.

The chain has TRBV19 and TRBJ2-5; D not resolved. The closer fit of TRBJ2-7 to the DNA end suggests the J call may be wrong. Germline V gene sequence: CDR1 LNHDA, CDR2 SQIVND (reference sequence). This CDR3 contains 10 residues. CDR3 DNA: TGTGCCAGTGGTACCTACGAGCAGTACTTC. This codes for CASGTYEQYF.

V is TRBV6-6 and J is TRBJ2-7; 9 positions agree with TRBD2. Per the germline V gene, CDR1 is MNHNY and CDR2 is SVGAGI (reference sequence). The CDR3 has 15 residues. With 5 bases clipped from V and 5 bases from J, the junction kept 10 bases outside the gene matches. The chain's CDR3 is CASSPHSGSENEQYF. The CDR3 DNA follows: TGTGCCAGCAGTCCCCATAGCGGGAGTGAGAACGAGCAGTACTTC.

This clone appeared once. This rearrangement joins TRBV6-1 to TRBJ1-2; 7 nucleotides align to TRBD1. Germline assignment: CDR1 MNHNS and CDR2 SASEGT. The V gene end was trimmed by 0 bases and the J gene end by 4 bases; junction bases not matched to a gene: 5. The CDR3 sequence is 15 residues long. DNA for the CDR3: TGTGCCAGCAGTGAAGCGTCGACAGGGCTCTATGGCTACACCTTC. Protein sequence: CASSEASTGLYGYTF.

CDR3: CASSLPGGNGYTF. DNA of the CDR3: TGTGCCAGCAGCTTGCCTGGGGGCAATGGCTACACCTTC. This chain joins TRBV5-8 and TRBJ1-2; tentatively, D is TRBD1 (6 bases). V dropped 1 base and J dropped 6 bases, with 10 bases sitting between them. The CDR3 sequence is 13 residues long. Germline V gives CDR1 SGHTS, CDR2 YDEGEE.

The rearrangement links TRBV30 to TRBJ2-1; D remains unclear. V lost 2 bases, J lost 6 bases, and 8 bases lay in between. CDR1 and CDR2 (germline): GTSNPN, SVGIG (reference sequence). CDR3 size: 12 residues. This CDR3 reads CAWSYVGNEQFF. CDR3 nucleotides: TGTGCCTGGAGTTACGTCGGCAATGAGCAGTTCTTC.

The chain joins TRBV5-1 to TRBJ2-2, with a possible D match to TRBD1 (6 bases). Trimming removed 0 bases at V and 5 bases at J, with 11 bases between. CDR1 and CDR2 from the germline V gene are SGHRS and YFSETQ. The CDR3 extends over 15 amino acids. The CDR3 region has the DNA TGCGCCAGCAGCTTGGCAGGGGAAGCGACCGGGGAGCTGTTTTTT. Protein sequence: CASSLAGEATGELFF.